Reported below is one T cell receptor (beta chain). The CDR3 totals 20 residues. Unmatched junction bases numbered 15, after V lost 1 base and J lost 3 bases. CDR1 and CDR2 (germline): KGHSH, LQKENI. In the study's own analysis: For nucleated cells, counts were estimated from reference gene primer amplification. Data came from immunoSEQ multiplex PCR; TCRdb stores just in-frame clones and leaves some out. The DNA gave D and trimming, while V, J and clone size come from that table. The sample records 200,000 to 300,000 clones, approximately 86% being singletons. The sample comes from a study of blood T cell repertoires in COVID-19. The overall study: Sites in the United States, Italy and Spain provided acute and convalescent COVID-19 samples. Sample material is recorded as cDNA or gDNA derived from T cells, B-cell-depleted T cells, or PBMCs.

Material: peripheral blood. The TCR sequence derives from a man aged 30 to 45 with active or convalescent COVID-19. The chain recombines TRBV18 with TRBJ2-3; 11 nucleotides agree with TRBD2. This CDR3 is CASSPRATSGATILTDTQYF. CDR3 bases: TGTGCCAGCTCACCACGGGCGACTAGCGGGGCCACAATCCTGACAGATACGCAGTATTTT.